Presented here are 29 T cell receptor beta chains from one specimen sequenced in a study of response to subunit inactivated influenza vaccine. In TCRdb, the RT-PCR reads were re-called with MiXCR into one record per CDR3 protein. Of roughly 710,000 distinct CDR3 sequences listed, around 15% are singletons. Sequenced material: PBMCs from blood, taken about 14 days before vaccination. Receptors originate from a man aged 45-65 years who received an inactivated influenza vaccine.

V usage is TRBV2 and J usage is TRBJ1-4; 7 bases line up with TRBD1. This CDR3 contains 12 residues. V was pared by 7 bases and J by 12 bases, with 8 bases of the junction left unmatched. CDR1 and CDR2 from the germline V gene are SNHLY and FYNNEI. CDR3 bases: TGTGCCAGCAATCGGGACAGAGGAGAACTGTTTTTT. Translation gives CASNRDRGELFF.

The chain couples TRBV28 to TRBJ2-1, with 12 positions matching TRBD2. The junction had 12 bases not matched to a gene; V was cut back by 8 bases and J by 4 bases. The CDR3 has 17 residues. The V gene's germline CDR1 is MDHEN and CDR2 SYDVKM. CDR3 DNA sequence: TGTGCCAGCCTGCGACTAGCGGGAGAGGTTAGTTACAATGAGCAGTTCTTC. Translation: CASLRLAGEVSYNEQFF.

The rearrangement links TRBV6-1 to TRBJ2-1; perhaps D is TRBD1 or TRBD2 (5 bases each). The CDR3 loop spans 13 amino acids. Trimming removed 8 bases at V and 7 bases at J, with 15 bases between. Germline V CDR1 and CDR2: MNHNS, SASEGT. The CDR3 bases are TGTGCCAGCCGCGAGGGAGCAGGGAATGAGCAGTTCTTC. This codes for CASREGAGNEQFF.

This chain uses TRBV7-2 with TRBJ2-5; 8 bases are shared with TRBD2. The germline gives CDR1 SGHTA, CDR2 FQGNSA. With 5 bases clipped from V and 4 bases from J, the junction kept 9 bases outside the gene matches. This CDR3 has 15 amino acids. CDR3 protein: CASSQRDSGTETQYF. CDR3 nucleotides: TGTGCCAGCAGCCAACGGGATAGCGGGACAGAGACCCAGTACTTC.

The chain combines TRBV20-1 with TRBJ1-4, with D perhaps matching TRBD1 (6 bases). There are 13 residues in the CDR3. Per germline, CDR1 DFQATT and CDR2 SNEGSKA (reference sequence). CDR3 DNA: TGCAGCGGGGACCGGGACAATGGTGAAAAACTGTTTTTT. It is translated as CSGDRDNGEKLFF.

The table lists this clonotype with many counts. The chain is built from TRBV14 and TRBJ2-1; 8 bases are shared with TRBD1. V trimming: 3 bases; J trimming: 2 bases; junction bases outside the gene matches: 9. Germline V CDR1 and CDR2: SGHDN, FVKESK. The CDR3 runs to 17 residues. CDR3 protein: CASSQENGQGTYNEQFF. CDR3 in DNA: TGTGCCAGCAGCCAGGAGAACGGACAGGGAACCTACAATGAGCAGTTCTTC.

This clonotype came up a few times. The rearrangement joins TRBV18 to TRBJ2-1; 9 positions agree with TRBD1. CDR1 is KGHSH and CDR2 is LQKENI in the germline V gene. The CDR3 consists of 16 residues. J gave up 6 bases and V 2 bases, and 8 bases lay outside the gene matches. The CDR3 DNA follows: TGTGCCAGCTCACCAGAGAGGAACAGGGGGCCCAATGAGCAGTTCTTC. Residues: CASSPERNRGPNEQFF.

This clonotype has only a few counts. This chain links TRBV27 with TRBJ1-1; 7 bases match TRBD1. The J segment lost 3 bases and the V segment lost 10 bases, leaving 11 bases of the junction unmatched. This CDR3 has 14 amino acids. Germline CDR1 is MNHEY and CDR2 is SMNVEV (reference sequence). CDR3 loop: CANRNRDRDTEAFF. The CDR3 nucleotides read TGTGCCAATCGGAACCGAGACAGGGACACTGAAGCTTTCTTT.

The chain combines TRBV11-2 with TRBJ2-5; a weak D match, TRBD1 (5 bases). This CDR3 has 16 amino acids. The germline V gene encodes CDR1 SGHAT and CDR2 FQNNGV. V lost 0 bases and J 5 bases, leaving 16 bases between the germline ends. Here the CDR3 reads CASSLDNPRARETQYF. The CDR3 DNA follows: TGTGCCAGCAGCTTAGATAATCCCAGGGCACGGGAGACCCAGTACTTC.

The rearrangement joins TRBV29-1 to TRBJ2-5; possibly TRBD1 for D (6 bases). V was cut by 7 bases and J by 2 bases, with 17 bases left in between. This CDR3 has 14 residues. The germline V gene encodes CDR1 SQVTM and CDR2 ANQGSEA. The CDR3 nucleotides read TGCAGCGCGGCGGCAGGGGCGAAGCAAGAGACCCAGTACTTC. Translation gives CSAAAGAKQETQYF.

This clonotype was recorded many times. The chain carries TRBV6-1 and TRBJ2-1, with 11 bases fitting TRBD2. Germline CDR1 reads MNHNS; CDR2 reads SASEGT. The V segment lost 6 bases and the J segment 4 bases; nucleotides outside the gene matches: 5. The CDR3 contains 15 residues. The CDR3 is CASRPLAGGYNEQFF. The CDR3 nucleotides are TGTGCCAGCAGACCCCTAGCGGGGGGATACAATGAGCAGTTCTTC.

The chain employs TRBV2 and TRBJ1-4; possibly TRBD1 for D (5 bases). Germline CDR1 reads SNHLY; CDR2 reads FYNNEI. This CDR3 is 10 amino acids long. V was shortened by 7 bases and J by 13 bases, with 10 bases between the two germline ends. DNA of the CDR3: TGTGCCAGCATGGGGCAACTACTGTTTTTT. This encodes CASMGQLLFF.

The chain combines TRBV6-1 with TRBJ2-1; 11 bases agree with TRBD2. Germline V gene data show CDR1 as MNHNS and CDR2 as SASEGT. CDR3 length: 16 amino acids. Unmatched junction bases numbered 14, after V lost 7 bases and J lost 9 bases. The CDR3 sequence is CASTAVAGGPLSEQFF. The CDR3 DNA reads as TGTGCCAGCACCGCCGTAGCGGGAGGGCCCCTTAGTGAGCAGTTCTTC.

This clonotype was counted between two and nine times. This chain links TRBV6-5 with TRBJ2-3; 10 nucleotides match TRBD2. The ends lost 2 bases at V and 4 bases at J; junction bases unmatched: 6. This CDR3 is built from 16 residues. Germline CDR1 is MNHEY and CDR2 is SVGAGI. The CDR3 loop reads CASSYTAGGPADTQYF. Here the CDR3 DNA reads TGTGCCAGCAGTTACACAGCGGGGGGGCCGGCAGATACGCAGTATTTT.

This clonotype was counted a few times. The V call is TRBV5-1, the J call TRBJ2-7; D may be TRBD2 (5 bases). V dropped 3 bases and J dropped 3 bases, with 10 bases sitting between them. Germline lookup yields CDR1 SGHRS and CDR2 YFSETQ. The length of the CDR3 is 13 residues. The CDR3 is CASSSDGVYEQYF. The DNA for the CDR3 is TGCGCCAGCAGCTCCGACGGGGTCTACGAGCAGTACTTC.

This clonotype was counted a few times. The genes are TRBV4-3 and TRBJ2-1; TRBD2 might be the D (6 bases). The CDR3 is 13 residues long. Germline V lookup: CDR1 LGHNA, CDR2 YSLEER. V was clipped by 0 bases and J by 12 bases, with 12 bases between them. The CDR3 protein is CASSQDHRRGQFF. The DNA of the CDR3 is TGCGCCAGCAGCCAAGATCACCGGAGGGGGCAGTTCTTC.

This clonotype was counted many times. This rearrangement joins TRBV29-1 to TRBJ2-7, with 8 positions matching TRBD1. Per the germline V gene, CDR1 is SQVTM and CDR2 is ANQGSEA. The CDR3 runs 13 residues. V lost 4 bases, J lost 6 bases, and 8 bases stayed unmatched. This CDR3 reads CSVGGQAAFEQYF. The CDR3 nucleotides are TGCAGCGTTGGGGGACAGGCGGCCTTCGAGCAGTACTTC.

This chain links TRBV24-1 with TRBJ2-7; D is possibly TRBD2 (5 bases). This CDR3 is 14 amino acids long. The V gene's germline CDR1 is KGHDR and CDR2 SFDVKD. V lost 4 bases and J lost 7, with 16 bases in between. The CDR3 spells CATSDDGDVGEQYF. The DNA for the CDR3 is TGTGCCACCAGTGACGACGGGGATGTAGGGGAGCAGTACTTC.

This clonotype was counted only a few times. This chain connects TRBV7-2 to TRBJ2-2; D unclear. V gave up 1 base and J gave up 4 bases, with 10 bases separating them. The germline gives CDR1 SGHTA, CDR2 FQGNSA. The CDR3 covers 15 residues. The CDR3 region is CASSLELGRTGELFF. DNA of the CDR3: TGTGCCAGCAGCTTAGAGCTCGGACGCACCGGGGAGCTGTTTTTT.

In this sample, this clonotype turned up many times. This chain uses TRBV28 with TRBJ1-6; the D gene is possibly TRBD1 (5 bases). The germline gives CDR1 MDHEN, CDR2 SYDVKM. This CDR3 has 13 residues. The V end was cut by 8 bases, the J end by 8 bases, with 13 bases between. The CDR3 region is CASRREYDSPLHF. The DNA of the CDR3 is TGTGCCAGCCGCAGGGAGTACGATTCACCCCTCCACTTT.

The chain is built from TRBV4-1 and TRBJ2-7; maybe TRBD1 (6 bases). Trimming removed 1 base from V and 2 bases from J, with 12 bases in between. The CDR3 runs 15 residues. Germline V gives CDR1 MGHRA, CDR2 YSYEKL. The CDR3 bases are TGCGCCAGCAGCCAAGGGCAGGGGCCAACCTACGAGCAGTACTTC. This translates into CASSQGQGPTYEQYF.

This clonotype has a handful of counts. The chain employs TRBV11-2 and TRBJ2-2; 7 bases line up with TRBD2. Trimming cost V 0 bases and J 3 bases; bases outside gene matches: 7. Germline loops: CDR1 SGHAT, CDR2 FQNNGV. The CDR3 runs 17 residues. The CDR3 sequence is CASSLEGLAAHTGELFF. The DNA for the CDR3 is TGTGCCAGCAGCTTAGAGGGGCTAGCGGCCCACACCGGGGAGCTGTTTTTT.

This clonotype was observed many times. CDR3 nucleotide sequence: TGTGCCAGCAGTTACTCGGAGACCCAGTACTTC. Its translation is CASSYSETQYF. The chain combines TRBV6-2 or TRBV6-3 with TRBJ2-5; the D is unclear. With 0 bases removed from V and 5 bases from J, the gap between germline ends came to 1 base. The CDR3 spans 11 residues. Germline V gives CDR1 MNHEY, CDR2 SVGEGT.

The sample holds many counts of this clonotype. This rearrangement joins TRBV11-2 to TRBJ2-3; the match to TRBD2 covers 9 bases. The CDR3 sequence is 15 residues long. The J segment lost 5 bases and the V segment lost 3 bases, leaving 6 bases of the junction unmatched. The germline V gene has CDR1 SGHAT and CDR2 FQNNGV. This chain's CDR3 is CASSFLAGPRDTQYF. The CDR3 coding sequence is TGTGCCAGCAGCTTTCTAGCGGGGCCACGAGATACGCAGTATTTT.

The gene calls are TRBV15 and TRBJ2-1, with D unresolved. The CDR3 spans 12 residues. Between the trimmed V and J ends, which lost 1 base and 8 bases, there was a span of 6 bases. CDR1 is LNHNV, CDR2 YYDKDF, per germline (reference sequence). The DNA for the CDR3 is TGTGCCACCAGCAGAGCTGACTATGAGCAGTTCTTC. It codes for CATSRADYEQFF.

The chain links TRBV27 to TRBJ2-3, with 9 bases matching TRBD2. CDR1 is MNHEY and CDR2 is SMNVEV in the germline V gene (reference sequence). The length of the CDR3 is 18 residues. V lost 4 bases and J lost 3; bases outside the gene matches: 14. DNA of the CDR3: TGTGCCAGCAGTTCAATTCAAAGCGGGGGGACTGTAACAGATACGCAGTATTTT. Protein product: CASSSIQSGGTVTDTQYF.

The V call is TRBV20-1, the J call TRBJ1-5, with unresolved D. The CDR3 consists of 15 residues. The V and J ends lost 2 bases and 0 bases respectively, with 11 bases between them. Germline values: CDR1 DFQATT, CDR2 SNEGSKA (reference sequence). CDR3 loop: CSARPGANSNQPQHF. CDR3 in DNA: TGCAGTGCTAGACCAGGAGCTAATAGCAATCAGCCCCAGCATTTT.

This clonotype was found many times. J is TRBJ2-3 and V is TRBV7-9, with TRBD2 as a possible D gene (5 bases). V was trimmed by 3 bases and J by 6 bases, leaving 16 bases between them. The CDR3 length is 15 residues. Germline-derived CDR1 and CDR2 are SEHNR and FQNEAQ (reference sequence). DNA of the CDR3: TGTGCCAGCAGCTTGAGGGCCTCGGTGTGGGATACGCAGTATTTT. Its translation: CASSLRASVWDTQYF.

The genes are TRBV7-2 and TRBJ2-5; 9 bases fit TRBD2. Germline V CDR1 and CDR2: SGHTA, FQGNSA. The CDR3 has 14 amino acids. Losses at the gene ends were 5 bases for V and 2 bases for J; bases not matched to a gene: 3. Written as DNA, the CDR3 is TGTGCCAGCAGCCGCGGGGGGGCTCAAGAGACCCAGTACTTC. This sequence encodes CASSRGGAQETQYF.